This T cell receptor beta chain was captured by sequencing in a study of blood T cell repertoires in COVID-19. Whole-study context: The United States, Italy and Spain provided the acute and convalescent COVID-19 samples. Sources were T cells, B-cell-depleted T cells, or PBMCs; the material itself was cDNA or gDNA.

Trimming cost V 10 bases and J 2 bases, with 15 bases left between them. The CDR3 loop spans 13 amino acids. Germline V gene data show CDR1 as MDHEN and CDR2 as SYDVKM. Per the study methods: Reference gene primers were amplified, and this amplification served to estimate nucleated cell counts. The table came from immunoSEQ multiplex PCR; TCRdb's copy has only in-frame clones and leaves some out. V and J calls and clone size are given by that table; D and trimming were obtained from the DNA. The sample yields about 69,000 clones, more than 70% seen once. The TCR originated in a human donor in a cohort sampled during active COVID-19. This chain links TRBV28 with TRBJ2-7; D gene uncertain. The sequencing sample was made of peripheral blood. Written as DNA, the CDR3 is TGTGCCACCGCGAAAAGTACAGCCTACGAGCAGTACTTC. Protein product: CATAKSTAYEQYF.